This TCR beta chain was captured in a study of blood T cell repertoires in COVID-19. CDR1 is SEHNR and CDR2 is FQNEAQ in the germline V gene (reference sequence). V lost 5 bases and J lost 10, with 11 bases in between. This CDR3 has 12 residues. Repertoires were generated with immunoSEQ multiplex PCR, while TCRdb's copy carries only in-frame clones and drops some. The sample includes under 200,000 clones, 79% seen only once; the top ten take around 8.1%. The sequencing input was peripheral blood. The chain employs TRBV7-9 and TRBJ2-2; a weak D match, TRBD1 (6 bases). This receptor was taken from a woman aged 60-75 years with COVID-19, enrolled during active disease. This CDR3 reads CASSAGQLELFF. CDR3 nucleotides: TGTGCCAGCAGCGCAGGACAGTTGGAGCTGTTTTTT.